The clone carrying this T cell receptor beta chain qualifies as large. What it binds is not known. The data originate from a study of T cell repertoires in aging, cancer and after chemotherapy. Amplification of TCR beta used genomic DNA extracted from peripheral blood. A mixed TRB-A/B primer pool amplified rearranged TRB by multiplex touch-down PCR. TCRdb called the multiplex PCR reads again in MiXCR, with one record for every CDR3 protein. Here the sample spans roughly 770 distinct CDR3 sequences, 23% being singletons. Between the trimmed V and J ends, which lost 0 bases and 3 bases, there was a span of 18 bases. The CDR3 is 17 residues long. The germline V gene encodes CDR1 SGHKS and CDR2 YYEKEE (reference sequence). Findings of the study overall: Compared with age-matched healthy donors, untreated hematological or solid cancer patients showed higher blood TCR clonality.

Input material: blood. The sequence was obtained from a human donor with a blood cancer. The gene calls are TRBV5-5 and TRBJ1-1; perhaps TRBD1 as D (5 bases). CDR3 residues: CASSLEDIGVWDTEAFF. The CDR3 DNA is TGTGCCAGCAGCTTGGAGGACATTGGCGTATGGGACACTGAAGCTTTCTTT.